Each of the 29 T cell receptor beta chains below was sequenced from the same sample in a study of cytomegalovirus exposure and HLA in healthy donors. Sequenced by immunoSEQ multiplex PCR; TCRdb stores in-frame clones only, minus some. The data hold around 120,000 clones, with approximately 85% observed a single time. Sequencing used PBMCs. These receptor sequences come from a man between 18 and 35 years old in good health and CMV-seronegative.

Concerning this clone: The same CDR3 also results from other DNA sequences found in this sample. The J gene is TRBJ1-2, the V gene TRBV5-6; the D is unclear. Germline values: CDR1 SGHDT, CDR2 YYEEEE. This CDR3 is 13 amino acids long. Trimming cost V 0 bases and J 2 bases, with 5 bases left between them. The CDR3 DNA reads TGTGCCAGCAGCTTGGGACAAAACTATGGCTACACCTTC. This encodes CASSLGQNYGYTF.

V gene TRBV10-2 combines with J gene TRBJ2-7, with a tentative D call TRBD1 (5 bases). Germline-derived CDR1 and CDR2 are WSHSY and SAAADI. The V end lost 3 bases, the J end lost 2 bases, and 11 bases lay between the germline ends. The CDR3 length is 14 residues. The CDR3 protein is CASSDKGATYEQYF. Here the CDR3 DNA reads TGCGCCAGCAGTGATAAAGGGGCGACCTACGAGCAGTACTTC.

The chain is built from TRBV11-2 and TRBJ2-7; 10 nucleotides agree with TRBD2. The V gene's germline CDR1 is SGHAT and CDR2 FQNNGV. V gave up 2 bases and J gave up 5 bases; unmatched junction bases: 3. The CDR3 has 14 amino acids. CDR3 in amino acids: CASSLTSGVDEQYF. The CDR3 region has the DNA TGTGCCAGCAGCTTAACTAGCGGGGTCGACGAGCAGTACTTC.

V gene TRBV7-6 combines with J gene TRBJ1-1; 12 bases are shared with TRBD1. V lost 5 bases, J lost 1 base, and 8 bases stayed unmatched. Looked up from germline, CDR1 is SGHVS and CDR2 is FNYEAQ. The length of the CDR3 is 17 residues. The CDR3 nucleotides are TGTGCCAGCAGCCTCCGGGACAGGGGGCTATCGAACACTGAAGCTTTCTTT. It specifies CASSLRDRGLSNTEAFF. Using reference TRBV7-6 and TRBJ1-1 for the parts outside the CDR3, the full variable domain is GAGVSQSPRYKVTKRGQDVALRCDPISGHVSLYWYRQALGQGPEFLTYFNYEAQQDKSGLPNDRFSAERPEGSISTLTIQRTEQRDSAMYRCASSLRDRGLSNTEAFFGQGTRLTVV.

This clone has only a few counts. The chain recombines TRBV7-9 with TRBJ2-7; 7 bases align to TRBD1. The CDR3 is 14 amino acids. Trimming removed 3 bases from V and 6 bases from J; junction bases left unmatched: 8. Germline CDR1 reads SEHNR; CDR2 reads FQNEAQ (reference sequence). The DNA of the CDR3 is TGTGCCAGCAGCTTCGTGACAGGGTATCCCGAGCAGTACTTC. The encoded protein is CASSFVTGYPEQYF.

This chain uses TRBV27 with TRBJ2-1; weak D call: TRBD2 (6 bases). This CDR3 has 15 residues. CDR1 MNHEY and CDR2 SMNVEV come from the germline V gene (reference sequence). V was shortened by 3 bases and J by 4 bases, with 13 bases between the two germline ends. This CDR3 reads CASSLRETSYNEQFF. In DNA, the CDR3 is TGTGCCAGCAGTTTGCGGGAAACCTCTTACAATGAGCAGTTCTTC.

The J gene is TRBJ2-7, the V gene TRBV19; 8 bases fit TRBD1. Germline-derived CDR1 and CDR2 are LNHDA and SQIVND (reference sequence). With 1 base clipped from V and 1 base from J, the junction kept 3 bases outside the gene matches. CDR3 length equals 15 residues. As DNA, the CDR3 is TGTGCCAGTAGTATAGGCACAGGGGGTTCCTACGAGCAGTACTTC. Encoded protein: CASSIGTGGSYEQYF.

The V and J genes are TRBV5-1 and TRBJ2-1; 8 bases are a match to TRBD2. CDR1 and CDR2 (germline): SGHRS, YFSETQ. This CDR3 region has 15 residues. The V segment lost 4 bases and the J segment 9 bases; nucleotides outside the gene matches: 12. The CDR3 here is CASSPTSGPKPEQFF. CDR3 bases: TGCGCCAGCAGCCCCACTAGCGGACCAAAGCCTGAGCAGTTCTTC. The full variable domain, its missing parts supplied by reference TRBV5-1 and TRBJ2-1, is KAGVTQTPRYLIKTRGQQVTLSCSPISGHRSVSWYQQTPGQGLQFLFEYFSETQRNKGNFPGRFSGRQFSNSRSEMNVSTLELGDSALYLCASSPTSGPKPEQFFGPGTRLTVL.

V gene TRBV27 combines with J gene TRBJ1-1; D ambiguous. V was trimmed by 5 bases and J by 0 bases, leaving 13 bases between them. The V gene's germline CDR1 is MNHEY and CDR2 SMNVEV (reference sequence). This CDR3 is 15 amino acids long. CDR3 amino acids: CASSPLIRVNTEAFF. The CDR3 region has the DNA TGTGCCAGCAGTCCCCTCATACGGGTGAACACTGAAGCTTTCTTT.

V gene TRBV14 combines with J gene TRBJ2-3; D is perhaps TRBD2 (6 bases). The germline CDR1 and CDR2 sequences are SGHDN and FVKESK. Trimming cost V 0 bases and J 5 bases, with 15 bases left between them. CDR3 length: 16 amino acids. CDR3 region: CASSQDLTGAGDTQYF. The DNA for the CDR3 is TGTGCCAGCAGCCAAGATCTGACGGGAGCAGGAGATACGCAGTATTTT.

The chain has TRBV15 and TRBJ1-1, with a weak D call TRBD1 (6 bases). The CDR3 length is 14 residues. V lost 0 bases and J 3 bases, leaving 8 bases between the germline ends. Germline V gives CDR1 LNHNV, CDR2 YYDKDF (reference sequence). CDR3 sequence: CATSRDSGDTEAFF. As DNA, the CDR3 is TGTGCCACCAGCAGAGATTCAGGGGACACTGAAGCTTTCTTT.

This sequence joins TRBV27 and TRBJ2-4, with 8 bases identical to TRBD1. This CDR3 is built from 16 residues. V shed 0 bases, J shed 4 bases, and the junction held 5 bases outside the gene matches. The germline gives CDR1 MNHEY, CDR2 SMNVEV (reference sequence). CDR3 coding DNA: TGTGCCAGCAGTTTATCGTCCCAGGGGGCGAAAAACATTCAGTACTTC. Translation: CASSLSSQGAKNIQYF.

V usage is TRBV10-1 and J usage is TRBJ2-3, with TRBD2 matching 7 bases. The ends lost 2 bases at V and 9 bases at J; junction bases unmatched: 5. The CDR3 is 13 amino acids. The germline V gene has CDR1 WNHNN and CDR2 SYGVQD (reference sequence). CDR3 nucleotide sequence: TGCGCCAGCAGTGAGACCGGGGGAGGGACGCAGTATTTT. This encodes CASSETGGGTQYF.

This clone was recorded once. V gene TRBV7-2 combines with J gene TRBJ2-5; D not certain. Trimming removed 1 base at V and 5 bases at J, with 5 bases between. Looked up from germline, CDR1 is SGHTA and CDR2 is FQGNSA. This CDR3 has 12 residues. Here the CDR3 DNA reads TGTGCCAGCAGCTTAGGGCCCGAGACCCAGTACTTC. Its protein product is CASSLGPETQYF.

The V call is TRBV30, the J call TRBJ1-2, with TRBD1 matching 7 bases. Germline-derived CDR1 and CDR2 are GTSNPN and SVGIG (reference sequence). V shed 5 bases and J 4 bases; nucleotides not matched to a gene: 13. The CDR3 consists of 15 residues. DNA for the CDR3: TGTGCCTGGTACAACAACAGGGGCGCGTTCTATGGCTACACCTTC. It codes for CAWYNNRGAFYGYTF.

CDR3 bases: TGCGCCAGCCGGGGGGATCCTAGCTCACCCCTCCACTTT. Translated: CASRGDPSSPLHF. The chain has TRBV5-1 and TRBJ1-6; tentative D call: TRBD1 (5 bases). Per germline, CDR1 SGHRS and CDR2 YFSETQ. The CDR3 spans 13 residues. V gave up 7 bases and J gave up 10 bases, with 15 bases separating them. The full variable domain, in which reference TRBV5-1 and TRBJ1-6 provide the parts outside the CDR3, is KAGVTQTPRYLIKTRGQQVTLSCSPISGHRSVSWYQQTPGQGLQFLFEYFSETQRNKGNFPGRFSGRQFSNSRSEMNVSTLELGDSALYLCASRGDPSSPLHFGNGTRLTVT.

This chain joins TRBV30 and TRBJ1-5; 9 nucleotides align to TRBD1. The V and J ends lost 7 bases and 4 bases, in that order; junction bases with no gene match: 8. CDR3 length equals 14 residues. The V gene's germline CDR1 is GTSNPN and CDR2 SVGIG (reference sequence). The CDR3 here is CAYTQGAGNQPQHF. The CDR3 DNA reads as TGTGCCTACACACAGGGGGCAGGGAATCAGCCCCAGCATTTT.

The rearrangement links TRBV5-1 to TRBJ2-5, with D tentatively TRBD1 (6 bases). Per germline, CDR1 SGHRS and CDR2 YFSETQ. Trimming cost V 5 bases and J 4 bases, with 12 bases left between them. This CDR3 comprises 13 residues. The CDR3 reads CASSRTGSETQYF. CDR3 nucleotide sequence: TGCGCCAGCAGTCGAACAGGGTCAGAGACCCAGTACTTC.

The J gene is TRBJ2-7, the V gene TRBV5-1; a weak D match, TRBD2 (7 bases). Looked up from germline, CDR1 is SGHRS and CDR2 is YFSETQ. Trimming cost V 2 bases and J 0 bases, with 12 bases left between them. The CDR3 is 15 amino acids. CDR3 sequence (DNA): TGCGCCAGCAGCTTAAGGGGGGGCAACTCCTACGAGCAGTACTTC. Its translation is CASSLRGGNSYEQYF.

In DNA form, the CDR3 reads TGTGCCAGCAGCCAAGACTACACCGGGGAGCTGTTTTTT. This encodes CASSQDYTGELFF. The rearrangement uses TRBV14 and TRBJ2-2; D gene ambiguous. This CDR3 spans 13 amino acids. Per the germline V gene, CDR1 is SGHDN and CDR2 is FVKESK. Trimming shortened V by 0 bases and J by 3 bases, and 2 bases separated the two germline ends.

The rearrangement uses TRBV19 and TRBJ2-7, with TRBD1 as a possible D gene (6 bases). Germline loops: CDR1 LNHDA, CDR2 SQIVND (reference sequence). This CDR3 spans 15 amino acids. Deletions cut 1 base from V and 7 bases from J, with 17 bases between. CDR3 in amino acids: CASSIGRDKLREQYF. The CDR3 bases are TGTGCCAGTAGTATAGGAAGGGACAAGCTTCGGGAGCAGTACTTC.

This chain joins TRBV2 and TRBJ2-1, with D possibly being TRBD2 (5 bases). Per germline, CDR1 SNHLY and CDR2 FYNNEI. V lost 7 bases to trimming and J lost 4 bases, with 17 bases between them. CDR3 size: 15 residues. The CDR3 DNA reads TGTGCCAGCACCCGAGAGCGGTCATCATACAATGAGCAGTTCTTC. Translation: CASTRERSSYNEQFF.

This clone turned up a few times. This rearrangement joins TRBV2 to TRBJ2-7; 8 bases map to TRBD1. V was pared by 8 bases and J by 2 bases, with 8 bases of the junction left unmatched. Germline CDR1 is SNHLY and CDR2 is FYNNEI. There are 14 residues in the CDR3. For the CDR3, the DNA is TGTGCCAGCGAGGACAGGGCAGGCGCCTACGAGCAGTACTTC. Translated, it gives CASEDRAGAYEQYF.

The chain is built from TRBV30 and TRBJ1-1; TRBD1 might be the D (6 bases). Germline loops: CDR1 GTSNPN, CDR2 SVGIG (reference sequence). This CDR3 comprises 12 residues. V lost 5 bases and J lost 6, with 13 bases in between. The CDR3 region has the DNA TGTGCCTGGCGGCAGGGGAGCGCTGAAGCTTTCTTT. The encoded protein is CAWRQGSAEAFF.

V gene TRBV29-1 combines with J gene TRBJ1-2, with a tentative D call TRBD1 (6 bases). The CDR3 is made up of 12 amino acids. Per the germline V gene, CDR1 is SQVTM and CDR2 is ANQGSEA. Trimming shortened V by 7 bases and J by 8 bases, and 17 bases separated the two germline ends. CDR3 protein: CSGAGAPGGYTF. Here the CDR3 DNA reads TGCAGCGGTGCGGGGGCACCGGGAGGCTACACCTTC.

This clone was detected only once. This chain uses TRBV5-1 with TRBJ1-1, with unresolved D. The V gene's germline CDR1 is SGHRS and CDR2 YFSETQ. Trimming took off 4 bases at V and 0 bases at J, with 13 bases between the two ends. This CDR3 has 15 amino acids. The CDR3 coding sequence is TGCGCCAGCAGCCTAAGGACGGGAATGAACACTGAAGCTTTCTTT. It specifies CASSLRTGMNTEAFF.

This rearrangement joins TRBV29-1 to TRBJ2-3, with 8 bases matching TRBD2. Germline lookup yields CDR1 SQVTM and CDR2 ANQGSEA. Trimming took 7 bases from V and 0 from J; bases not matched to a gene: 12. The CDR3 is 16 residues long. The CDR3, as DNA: TGCAGCGCACTCGGAGTTGTAGCGGGAAGCACAGATACGCAGTATTTT. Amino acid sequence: CSALGVVAGSTDTQYF.

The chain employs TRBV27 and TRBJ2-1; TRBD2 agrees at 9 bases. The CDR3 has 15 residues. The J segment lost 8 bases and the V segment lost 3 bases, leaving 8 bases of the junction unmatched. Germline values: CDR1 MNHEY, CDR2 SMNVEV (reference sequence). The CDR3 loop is CASSFRREGGDEQFF. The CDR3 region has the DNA TGTGCCAGCAGTTTCCGGCGGGAGGGCGGCGATGAGCAGTTCTTC.

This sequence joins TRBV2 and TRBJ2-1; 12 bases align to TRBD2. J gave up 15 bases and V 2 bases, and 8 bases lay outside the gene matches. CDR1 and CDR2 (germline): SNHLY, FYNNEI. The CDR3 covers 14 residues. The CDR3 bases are TGTGCCAGCAGTGAATCGACTAGCGGGAGTATAGGGTTCTTC. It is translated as CASSESTSGSIGFF.